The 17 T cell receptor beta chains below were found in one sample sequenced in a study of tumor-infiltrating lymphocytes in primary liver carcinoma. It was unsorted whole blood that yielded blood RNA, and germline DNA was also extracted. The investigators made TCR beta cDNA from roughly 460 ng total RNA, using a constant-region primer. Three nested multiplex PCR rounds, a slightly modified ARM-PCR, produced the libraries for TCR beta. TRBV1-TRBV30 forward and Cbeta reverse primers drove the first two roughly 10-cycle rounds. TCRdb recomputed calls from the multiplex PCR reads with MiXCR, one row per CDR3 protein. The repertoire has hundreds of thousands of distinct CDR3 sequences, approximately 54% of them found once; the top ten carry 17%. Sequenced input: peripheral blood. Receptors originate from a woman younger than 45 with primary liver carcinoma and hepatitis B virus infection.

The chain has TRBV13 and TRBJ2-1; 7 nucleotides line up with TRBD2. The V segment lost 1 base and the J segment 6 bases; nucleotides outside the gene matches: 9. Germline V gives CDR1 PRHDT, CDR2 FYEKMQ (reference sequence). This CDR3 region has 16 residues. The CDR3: CASSLAGGSRANEQFF. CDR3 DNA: TGTGCCAGCAGCTTAGCGGGCGGGAGTAGAGCCAATGAGCAGTTCTTC.

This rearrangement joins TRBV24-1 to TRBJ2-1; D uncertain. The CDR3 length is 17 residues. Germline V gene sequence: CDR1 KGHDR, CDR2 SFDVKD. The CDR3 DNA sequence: TGTATCACCAGTGATCCGAGAGTACAAATAGCCTACAATGAGCAGTTCTTC. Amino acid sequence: CITSDPRVQIAYNEQFF.

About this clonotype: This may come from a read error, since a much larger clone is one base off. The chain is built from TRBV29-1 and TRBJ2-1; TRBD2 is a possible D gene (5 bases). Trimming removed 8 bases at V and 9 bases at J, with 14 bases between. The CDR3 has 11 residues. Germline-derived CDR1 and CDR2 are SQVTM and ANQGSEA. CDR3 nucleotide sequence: TGCAGCCCCCCGACTGGAGGTGAGCAGTTCTTC. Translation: CSPPTGGEQFF.

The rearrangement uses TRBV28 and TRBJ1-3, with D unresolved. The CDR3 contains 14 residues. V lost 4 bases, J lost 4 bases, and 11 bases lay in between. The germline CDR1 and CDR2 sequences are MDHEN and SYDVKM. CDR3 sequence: CASSSLTGGNTIYF. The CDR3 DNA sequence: TGTGCCAGCAGTTCCCTGACGGGGGGAAACACCATATATTTT.

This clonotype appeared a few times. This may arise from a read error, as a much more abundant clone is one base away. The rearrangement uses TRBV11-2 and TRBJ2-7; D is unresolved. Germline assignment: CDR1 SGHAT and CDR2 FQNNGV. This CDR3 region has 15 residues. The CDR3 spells CASSPDDLPSGEKYF. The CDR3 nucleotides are TGTGCCAGCAGCCCCGACGATCTCCCCTCGGGCGAGAAGTACTTC. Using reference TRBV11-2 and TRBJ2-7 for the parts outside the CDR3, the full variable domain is EAGVAQSPRYKIIEKRQSVAFWCNPISGHATLYWYQQILGQGPKLLIQFQNNGVVDDSQLPKDRFSAERLKGVDSTLKIQPAKLEDSAVYLCASSPDDLPSGEKYFGPGTRLTVT.

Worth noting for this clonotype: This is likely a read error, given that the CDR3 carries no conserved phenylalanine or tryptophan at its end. CDR3 coding DNA: TGCAGCGCTTTCCTTTCCGCTCGAAGCGGTAAGCCCTACAATGAGCAGTTCCTC. Translated: CSAFLSARSGKPYNEQFL. This chain joins TRBV29-1 and TRBJ2-1; TRBD2 is a possible D gene (5 bases). The ends were cut back, 7 bases at V and 2 bases at J, with 27 bases in the middle. Germline assignment: CDR1 SQVTM and CDR2 ANQGSEA. The CDR3 spans 18 residues.

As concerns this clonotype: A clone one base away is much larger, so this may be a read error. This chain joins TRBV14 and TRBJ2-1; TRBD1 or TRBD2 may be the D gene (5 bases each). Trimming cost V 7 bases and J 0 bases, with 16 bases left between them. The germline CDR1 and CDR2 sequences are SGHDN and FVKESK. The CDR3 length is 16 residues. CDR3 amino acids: CASNHHAGSSYNEQFF. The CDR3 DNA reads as TGTGCCAGCAACCACCACGCAGGGAGCTCCTACAATGAGCAGTTCTTC.

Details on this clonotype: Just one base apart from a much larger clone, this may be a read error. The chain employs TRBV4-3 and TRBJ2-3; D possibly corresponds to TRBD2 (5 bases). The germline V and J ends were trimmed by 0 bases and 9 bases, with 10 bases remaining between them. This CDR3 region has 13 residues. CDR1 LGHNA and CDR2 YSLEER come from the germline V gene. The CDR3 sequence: CASSQDRASTQYF. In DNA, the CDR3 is TGCGCCAGCAGCCAAGATCGAGCTAGCACGCAGTATTTT.

CDR3 loop: CATSDGGNLDYGYTF. CDR3 bases: TGTGCCACCAGTGACGGAGGAAATCTGGACTATGGCTACACCTTC. The rearrangement uses TRBV24-1 and TRBJ1-2; D unclear. The CDR3 spans 15 residues. Deletions cut 4 bases from V and 3 bases from J, with 14 bases between. Germline values: CDR1 KGHDR, CDR2 SFDVKD.

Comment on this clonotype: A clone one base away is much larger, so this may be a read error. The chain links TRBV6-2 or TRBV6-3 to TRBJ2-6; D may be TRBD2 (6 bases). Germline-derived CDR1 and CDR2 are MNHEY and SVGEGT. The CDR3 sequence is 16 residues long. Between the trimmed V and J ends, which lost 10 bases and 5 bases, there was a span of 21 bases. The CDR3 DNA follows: TGTGCCACCGCGACTATCGGGAGTGCAAGGGCCAACGTCCTGACTTTC. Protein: CATATIGSARANVLTF.

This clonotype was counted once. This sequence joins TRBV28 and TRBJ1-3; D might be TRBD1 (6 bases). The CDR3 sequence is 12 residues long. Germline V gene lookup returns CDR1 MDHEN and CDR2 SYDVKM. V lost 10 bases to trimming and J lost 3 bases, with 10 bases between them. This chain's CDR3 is CAISGDGNTIYF. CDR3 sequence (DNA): TGTGCCATCTCAGGGGATGGAAACACCATATATTTT.

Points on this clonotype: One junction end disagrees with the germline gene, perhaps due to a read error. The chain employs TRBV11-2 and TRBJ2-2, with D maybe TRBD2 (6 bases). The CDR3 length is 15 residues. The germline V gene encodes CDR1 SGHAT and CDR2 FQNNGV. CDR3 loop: CDSSFSGEDTGELFF. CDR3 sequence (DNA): TGTGACAGCAGCTTTTCGGGAGAGGACACCGGGGAGCTGTTTTTT.

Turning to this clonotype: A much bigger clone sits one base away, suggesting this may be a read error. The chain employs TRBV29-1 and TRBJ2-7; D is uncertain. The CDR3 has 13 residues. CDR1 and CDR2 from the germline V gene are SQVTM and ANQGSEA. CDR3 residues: CNVQRTNSYEQYF. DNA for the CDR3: TGCAACGTTCAGCGAACCAACTCCTACGAGCAGTACTTC.

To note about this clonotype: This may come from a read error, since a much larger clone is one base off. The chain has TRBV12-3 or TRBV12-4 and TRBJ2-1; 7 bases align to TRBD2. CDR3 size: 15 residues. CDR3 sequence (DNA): TGTGCCAGCGCCCAATCAGCCGGGACTACAAATGAGCAGCTCTTC. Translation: CASAQSAGTTNEQLF.

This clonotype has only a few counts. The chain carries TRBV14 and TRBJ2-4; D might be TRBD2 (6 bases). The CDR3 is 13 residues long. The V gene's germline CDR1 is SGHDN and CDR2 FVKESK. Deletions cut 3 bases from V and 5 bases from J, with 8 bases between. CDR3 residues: CASSQWEENIQYF. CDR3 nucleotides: TGTGCCAGCAGCCAGTGGGAGGAAAACATTCAGTACTTC.

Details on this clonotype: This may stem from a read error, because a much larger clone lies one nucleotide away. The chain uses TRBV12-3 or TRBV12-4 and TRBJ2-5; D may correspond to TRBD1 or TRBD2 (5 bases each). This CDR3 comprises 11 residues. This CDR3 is CASGTGKTQHF. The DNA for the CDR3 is TGTGCCAGTGGGACGGGGAAGACCCAGCACTTC.

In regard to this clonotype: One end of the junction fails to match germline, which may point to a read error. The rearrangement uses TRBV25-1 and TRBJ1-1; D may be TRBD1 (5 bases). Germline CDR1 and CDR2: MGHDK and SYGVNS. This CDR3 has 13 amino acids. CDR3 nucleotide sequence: TGTGCCAGCAGTAGGGACGGGAACACTGACGCTTTCTTT. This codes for CASSRDGNTDAFF.